The 26 T cell receptor beta chains in this list originate from one sample, sequenced in a study of T cells expressing NK-cell markers. TCRdb reprocessed the 5' RACE reads, with one entry per CDR3 protein and no DNA. Its listing shows 160,000 or so distinct CDR3 sequences. The sample consisted of blood T cells: a sorted CD56 or NKG2C T cell subset, CD4+ or CD8+ T cells, or bulk PBMC T cells (not recorded which). These receptors all stem from a woman between 18 and 70 years old in good health.

The rearrangement uses TRBV10-3 and TRBJ1-4. Germline V gives CDR1 ENHRY, CDR2 SYGVKD. The CDR3 runs 15 residues. The CDR3 sequence: CATASMGINGEKLFF.

CDR3 in amino acids: CAISESRGEQPQHF. The chain employs TRBV10-3 and TRBJ1-5. CDR1 ENHRY and CDR2 SYGVKD come from the germline V gene. The CDR3 covers 14 residues.

The chain recombines TRBV20-1 with TRBJ2-3; no DNA is available, so the TRBD2 call from TCRdb remains unchecked. Germline values: CDR1 DFQATT, CDR2 SNEGSKA (reference sequence). The CDR3 extends over 15 amino acids. The CDR3 loop is CSANTRDELTDTQYF.

V and J are TRBV6-5 and TRBJ2-5; the TRBD1 assignment by TCRdb is unverifiable without DNA. The CDR3 runs to 15 residues. Germline V gene sequence: CDR1 MNHEY, CDR2 SVGAGI. The CDR3: CASSLTSSLWETQYF.

The gene calls are TRBV7-3 and TRBJ1-1; TCRdb lists TRBD1, though no DNA is available to test this call. Germline values: CDR1 SGHTA, CDR2 FQGTGA. The CDR3 is made up of 15 amino acids. CDR3 sequence reads: CASSLMTAMNTEAFF. Full variable domain (remainder filled in from reference TRBV7-3 and TRBJ1-1): GAGVSQTPSNKVTEKGKYVELRCDPISGHTALYWYRQSLGQGPEFLIYFQGTGAADDSGLPNDRFFAVRPEGSVSTLKIQRTERGDSAVYLCASSLMTAMNTEAFFGQGTRLTVV.

V is TRBV7-6 and J is TRBJ2-7; TCRdb selects TRBD1, and the lack of DNA leaves this call unchecked. Germline loops: CDR1 SGHVS, CDR2 FNYEAQ. The CDR3 sequence is 16 residues long. The chain's CDR3 is CASSLSSPGQGYEQYF.

V gene TRBV20-1 combines with J gene TRBJ1-6; TCRdb reports TRBD1, a call that lacks DNA to check it against. Germline lookup yields CDR1 DFQATT and CDR2 SNEGSKA (reference sequence). The CDR3 is made up of 15 amino acids. CDR3: CSASGTGPNNSPLHF.

The genes are TRBV18 and TRBJ1-4. The CDR3 loop spans 14 amino acids. Per the germline V gene, CDR1 is KGHSH and CDR2 is LQKENI. This CDR3 is CASSPPEHVEKLFF. Filled out from reference TRBV18 and TRBJ1-4, the complete variable domain reads NAGVMQNPRHLVRRRGQEARLRCSPMKGHSHVYWYRQLPEEGLKFMVYLQKENIIDESGMPKERFSAEFPKEGPSILRIQQVVRGDSAAYFCASSPPEHVEKLFFGSGTQLSVL.

This rearrangement joins TRBV27 to TRBJ2-2; TCRdb selects TRBD1, and the lack of DNA leaves this call unchecked. CDR3 length: 19 residues. Germline V gene data show CDR1 as MNHEY and CDR2 as SMNVEV (reference sequence). The CDR3 reads CASSPLGQGATSDTGELFF.

The V and J genes are TRBV4-1 and TRBJ2-3; TCRdb designates TRBD2, a call that cannot be tested without DNA. The CDR3 is made up of 17 amino acids. CDR1 and CDR2 (germline): MGHRA, YSYEKL. CDR3 region: CASSQTNGLADTDTQYF.

The chain couples TRBV7-2 to TRBJ2-7; the TRBD2 assignment by TCRdb is unverifiable without DNA. Germline V gene lookup returns CDR1 SGHTA and CDR2 FQGNSA. This CDR3 is 14 amino acids long. CDR3 in amino acids: CASSSTRTAGEQYF.

This chain joins TRBV29-1 and TRBJ2-6. CDR3 length: 13 residues. CDR1 is SQVTM, CDR2 ANQGSEA, per germline. CDR3: CSVVGSGANVLTF.

The chain is built from TRBV6-1 and TRBJ2-6; the TRBD2 assignment by TCRdb is unverifiable without DNA. The germline gives CDR1 MNHNS, CDR2 SASEGT. This CDR3 has 16 amino acids. CDR3 amino acids: CASSEGGRAGANVLTF.

The V gene is TRBV6-2 or TRBV6-3, the J gene TRBJ2-1; the D call of TRBD2 rests on TCRdb alone, since no DNA is present to check it. The CDR3 has 19 amino acids. Germline assignment: CDR1 MNHEY and CDR2 SVGEGT. CDR3 sequence reads: CASSYLSPSGQNYYNEQFF.

The chain joins TRBV10-3 to TRBJ2-2; as DNA is missing, the TRBD1 call by TCRdb cannot be tested. In germline, CDR1 is ENHRY, CDR2 SYGVKD. This CDR3 is 18 amino acids long. This CDR3 reads CAISVSLLGQKNTGELFF.

The rearrangement joins TRBV15 to TRBJ2-1; lacking DNA, the TRBD1 call made by TCRdb goes unchecked. This CDR3 contains 17 residues. The germline gives CDR1 LNHNV, CDR2 YYDKDF (reference sequence). The CDR3 sequence is CATSRVRVDRVFNEQFF.

The rearrangement joins TRBV14 to TRBJ2-7; TCRdb returns TRBD1, unconfirmable since there is no DNA. There are 17 residues in the CDR3. Germline V lookup: CDR1 SGHDN, CDR2 FVKESK. The CDR3 loop is CASSLLGYGTASYEQYF.

The chain uses TRBV7-8 and TRBJ2-3; lacking DNA, the TRBD2 call made by TCRdb goes unchecked. The CDR3 spans 16 residues. Germline loops: CDR1 SGHVS, CDR2 FQNEAQ. CDR3 residues: CASSLDGLAFPDTQYF.

The chain employs TRBV28 and TRBJ1-2. In germline, CDR1 is MDHEN, CDR2 SYDVKM. This CDR3 region has 14 residues. The CDR3 loop is CASSLPGALYGYTF.

The chain combines TRBV6-1 with TRBJ2-3; with no DNA, the TCRdb D assignment of TRBD2 cannot be verified. The germline gives CDR1 MNHNS, CDR2 SASEGT. CDR3 size: 14 residues. CDR3 sequence: CASRVDYHTDTQYF.

V and J are TRBV4-2 and TRBJ2-1. This CDR3 is built from 15 residues. Per the germline V gene, CDR1 is LGHNA and CDR2 is YNFKEQ. The CDR3 region is CASSQGGHYYNEQFF.

The J gene is TRBJ2-3, the V gene TRBV18; TCRdb returns TRBD2, unconfirmable since there is no DNA. The CDR3 totals 14 residues. Germline lookup yields CDR1 KGHSH and CDR2 LQKENI. The chain's CDR3 is CASSPGLGPDTQYF.

V gene TRBV5-6 combines with J gene TRBJ1-4. The CDR3 spans 15 residues. Germline lookup yields CDR1 SGHDT and CDR2 YYEEEE. The CDR3 reads CASSSGRQGKEKLFF.

This chain uses TRBV3-1 with TRBJ2-6. The germline gives CDR1 LGHDT, CDR2 YNNKEL (reference sequence). The CDR3 loop spans 15 amino acids. This CDR3 reads CASSVPFSGANVLTF.

The chain uses TRBV5-5 and TRBJ2-5; TCRdb outputs TRBD1, but without DNA this stays unchecked. The CDR3 runs to 14 residues. Germline-derived CDR1 and CDR2 are SGHKS and YYEKEE (reference sequence). The CDR3 loop is CASSPMGEEETQYF.

The chain joins TRBV20-1 to TRBJ1-5. The CDR3 spans 14 residues. Per germline, CDR1 DFQATT and CDR2 SNEGSKA (reference sequence). The CDR3 protein is CSAESSVRNQPQHF.